Below are 15 T cell receptor beta chains sequenced from a single sample in a study of cytotoxic CD8 clonotypes in ibrutinib-treated CLL. Only in-frame clones appear in the TCRdb table, and some are missing; sequencing was by immunoSEQ multiplex PCR. Of 300,000 or so clones in the sample, 67% were seen once. Sequenced here: PBMCs, sampled after 36 months of ibrutinib treatment. Receptor source: a human donor with chronic lymphocytic leukemia.

The chain employs TRBV5-6 and TRBJ2-3; 10 bases align to TRBD1. The V segment lost 2 bases and the J segment 2 bases; nucleotides outside the gene matches: 5. CDR1 is SGHDT, CDR2 YYEEEE, per germline. This CDR3 has 16 amino acids. Here the CDR3 reads CASSFPGTGDTDTQYF. The CDR3, as DNA: TGTGCCAGCAGCTTCCCCGGGACAGGGGACACAGATACGCAGTATTTT.

This clone was counted between two and nine times. The chain joins TRBV19 to TRBJ1-2, with TRBD1 matching 7 bases. The germline CDR1 and CDR2 sequences are LNHDA and SQIVND (reference sequence). The CDR3 length is 13 residues. The ends lost 7 bases at V and 7 bases at J; junction bases unmatched: 9. The CDR3 sequence: CASTARQGGGYTF. Written as DNA, the CDR3 is TGTGCCAGTACGGCTCGACAGGGCGGTGGCTACACCTTC.

In its sample, this clone is medium-sized (0.01 to 0.1%). The chain uses TRBV11-3 and TRBJ2-7; 14 positions match TRBD2. The CDR3 covers 20 residues. The junction had 19 bases not matched to a gene; V was cut back by 5 bases and J by 4 bases. Per the germline V gene, CDR1 is SGHNT and CDR2 is YENEEA. CDR3 amino acids: CASSPVPRLAGGPNGYEQYF. The CDR3 DNA follows: TGTGCCAGCAGCCCCGTCCCCCGACTAGCGGGAGGGCCAAACGGGTACGAGCAGTACTTC.

The chain is built from TRBV6-4 and TRBJ1-1; D gene uncertain. CDR1 is MRHNA and CDR2 is SNTAGT in the germline V gene. Trimming took 4 bases from V and 5 from J, leaving 11 bases between them. The CDR3 has 13 amino acids. The CDR3 here is CASSVEGNTEAFF. The CDR3 DNA reads as TGTGCCAGCAGTGTTGAGGGAAATACTGAAGCTTTCTTT.

This sequence joins TRBV18 and TRBJ2-2; D tentatively reads TRBD1 or TRBD2 (5 bases each). V gave up 0 bases and J gave up 4 bases, with 12 bases separating them. The CDR3 runs to 16 residues. From germline, CDR1 is KGHSH and CDR2 LQKENI. This chain's CDR3 is CASSPPGREGTGELFF. For the CDR3, the DNA is TGTGCCAGCTCACCACCGGGGCGCGAGGGCACCGGGGAGCTGTTTTTT.

V and J are TRBV15 and TRBJ2-1; 8 bases match TRBD1. The CDR3 sequence is 15 residues long. J gave up 1 base and V 3 bases, and 2 bases lay outside the gene matches. Germline CDR1 is LNHNV and CDR2 is YYDKDF (reference sequence). CDR3 loop: CATSSTGGSYNEQFF. The CDR3 coding sequence is TGTGCCACCAGCAGTACAGGGGGTTCCTACAATGAGCAGTTCTTC.

The V call is TRBV5-3, the J call TRBJ2-7; no clear D gene. TRBV5-3 is an open reading frame, and its role is uncertain. V shed 2 bases and J shed 7 bases, with 10 bases lying between them. The length of the CDR3 is 12 residues. In DNA, the CDR3 is TGTGCCAGAAGCTTCCGAGAGAGAGAGCAGTACTTC. Its translation is CARSFREREQYF.

The V gene is TRBV2, the J gene TRBJ2-7; possible D gene TRBD1, 8 bases. The CDR3 loop spans 15 amino acids. Trimming stripped 4 bases from V and 1 base from J, with 14 bases between. Germline lookup yields CDR1 SNHLY and CDR2 FYNNEI. CDR3 amino acids: CASSVYRGGSYEQYF. The CDR3 DNA reads as TGTGCCAGCAGTGTTTACAGGGGGGGGTCCTACGAGCAGTACTTC.

The J gene is TRBJ2-1, the V gene TRBV27, with D unclear. Trimming pared 6 bases from V and 0 bases from J, leaving 6 bases between. The CDR3 spans 13 residues. The germline CDR1 and CDR2 sequences are MNHEY and SMNVEV (reference sequence). CDR3 amino acids: CASRGNSYNEQFF. In DNA form, the CDR3 reads TGTGCCAGCAGGGGAAACTCCTACAATGAGCAGTTCTTC.

In DNA, the CDR3 is TGTGCCAGCAGCCCCATGGGCCGGGAGACCCAGTACTTC. Translating it yields CASSPMGRETQYF. The rearrangement joins TRBV7-2 to TRBJ2-5; D is unresolved. Germline V gene sequence: CDR1 SGHTA, CDR2 FQGNSA. This CDR3 spans 13 amino acids. Between the trimmed V and J ends, which lost 5 bases and 5 bases, there was a span of 12 bases.

The J gene is TRBJ2-3, the V gene TRBV7-8; D gene ambiguous. Germline V CDR1 and CDR2: SGHVS, FQNEAQ. The CDR3 runs to 11 residues. V was shortened by 7 bases and J by 8 bases, with 10 bases between the two germline ends. The CDR3 nucleotides read TGTGCCAGCATCAGACATGGTACGCAGTATTTT. It encodes CASIRHGTQYF.

This chain links TRBV6-1 with TRBJ2-1; TRBD2 matches 10 bases. There are 15 residues in the CDR3. With V trimmed by 2 bases and J by 8 bases, 6 bases remained unmatched. CDR1 is MNHNS, CDR2 SASEGT, per germline. In nucleotides, the CDR3 is TGTGCCAGCAGTGAAAAGCGGGGGGGCTGGCATGAGCAGTTCTTC. Translation: CASSEKRGGWHEQFF.

V usage is TRBV7-9 and J usage is TRBJ2-1; TRBD1 aligns across 8 bases. The CDR3 extends over 17 amino acids. The germline V gene encodes CDR1 SEHNR and CDR2 FQNEAQ (reference sequence). J lost 2 bases, V lost 10 bases, and 16 bases had no gene match. CDR3 in DNA: TGTGCCATAGGCGGGACAGGCCCATCGGGAGCCTACAATGAGCAGTTCTTC. Its protein is CAIGGTGPSGAYNEQFF.

This chain links TRBV18 with TRBJ1-1; the match to TRBD1 covers 8 bases. CDR3 size: 15 residues. Germline V CDR1 and CDR2: KGHSH, LQKENI. V shed 3 bases, J shed 6 bases, and the junction held 9 bases outside the gene matches. The CDR3 spells CASSPWTGRSAEAFF. The DNA for the CDR3 is TGTGCCAGCTCACCCTGGACAGGGAGGAGTGCTGAAGCTTTCTTT.

This chain joins TRBV6-5 and TRBJ2-1; 12 bases fit TRBD2. CDR3 length equals 15 residues. V lost 4 bases, J lost 15 bases, and 13 bases stayed unmatched. Germline V gene data show CDR1 as MNHEY and CDR2 as SVGAGI. CDR3 protein: CASSSLAGGPLGPFF. The CDR3 DNA reads TGTGCCAGCAGTTCCCTAGCGGGAGGGCCTCTGGGGCCGTTCTTC.